This TCR beta chain was retrieved from a study of shared clonotypes between healthy human individuals. It was 300 to 350 ng DNA, approximately 30,000 T cell genomes, that went into each replicate PCR of unsorted PBMC. Assay used: immunoSEQ multiplex PCR; TCRdb lists only in-frame clones, some missing. This sample has about half a million clones; about 76% occur once, and the top ten carry roughly 13%. In germline, CDR1 is PRHDT, CDR2 FYEKMQ (reference sequence). Trimming pared 6 bases from V and 9 bases from J, leaving 14 bases between. This CDR3 is built from 13 residues. The chain uses TRBV13 and TRBJ2-2; no definite D call. The sample taken for sequencing was PBMCs. The clonotype was recovered from a woman aged 40 to 50 in good health. Some clones in this sample may be carry-over from other donors' samples. The CDR3 region is CASRLVGTRELFF. DNA of the CDR3: TGTGCCAGCAGACTGGTGGGTACACGGGAGCTGTTTTTT. Full variable domain (missing parts from reference TRBV13 and TRBJ2-2): AAGVIQSPRHLIKEKRETATLKCYPIPRHDTVYWYQQGPGQDPQFLISFYEKMQSDKGSIPDRFSAQQFSDYHSELNMSSLELGDSALYFCASRLVGTRELFFGEGSRLTVL.